This T cell receptor (beta chain) stems from a study of CD4 T cells in relation to SARS-CoV-2 and coronaviruses (dated by TCRdb to the early 2020s). Study-level background: In the ViraFEST assay, PBMCs were cultured with antigen for nine to ten days, after which TCR beta CDR3s were sequenced to identify clonal expansions specific to the antigen. Memory CD4+ T cell crossreactivity between SARS-CoV-2 and common cold coronavirus spike proteins was assessed at the TCR clonotype level in the study. A median age of roughly 39 years, with a range of about 20 to 75 years, was recorded for the full convalescent cohort of around 13 patients. The Adaptive Biotechnologies TCR-sequencing kit was used for samples from three pre-COVID donors and for the naive versus memory experiments, whereas the other data were Illumina-based. The roughly 12 convalescent patients included 8 males and 4 females; two subjects were Hispanic. Shared crossreactive spike epitopes were mapped to their HLA restriction using patient-derived lymphoblastoid cell lines. Expansion assays from other donors in the study were sequenced with a different, Illumina-based TCR-beta assay. On the study overall, not on this receptor specifically: Crossreactivity analysis centred on spike protein, so crossreactivity against other viral proteins was not assessed. In around three fifths of donors, memory CD4+ clonotypes turned up that crossrecognized SARS-CoV-2 and at least one common cold coronavirus spike. Pre-pandemic and post-infection samples were not both contributed by any donor, so tracing of the source of pre-existing responses was limited. The study was constrained by small numbers of patients and of tested TCRs. Crossreactive clones showed significantly weaker SARS-CoV-2-driven expansion than monoreactive clones, consistent with antigenic imprinting. Sequencing naive versus memory cells indicated that the assay picks up memory recall responses, not primary responses primed during culture.

The CDR3 has 13 amino acids, counting the end cysteine and phenylalanine. Of all the DNA, just the CDR3 is kept, 39 bases in frame from base 1. The CDR1 and CDR2 encoded by the germline V gene are MNHEY and SVGEGT. Germline trimming amounts to 0 bases on V and 11 bases on J, with 6 as the count of junction bases outside the gene matches. In the case of this clone: The target of this receptor is not known. Per-base qualities were not stored, and no clone one base away is much larger.

To separate naive from memory CD4+ T cells, cryopreserved PBMCs first underwent CD4 enrichment and then EasySep naive CD4+ T cell enrichment. For roughly 10 days, 75,000 to 100,000 sorted naive or memory CD4+ T cells were cultured together with CEF peptides and T cell-depleted PBMCs at a 1:1 ratio. Triplicate replicate wells were generally used for each peptide culture condition. PBMCs were isolated from leukapheresis product or whole blood by Ficoll-Paque PLUS gradient centrifugation. PBMCs were either cryopreserved at -140 degrees C or used fresh in the expansion assay. The QIAamp Micro DNA Kit was used to extract genomic DNA from the CD4+ T cells. DNA from CEF-cultured naive and memory CD4+ T cells underwent immunoSEQ TCR-beta sequencing at survey level. The study's processing was this. Preprocessing removed nonproductive sequences and CDR3s not starting with C, not ending with F or W, or shorter than 7 amino acids. Antigen-specific clonotypes were called with the MANAFEST web app, based on expansion relative to reference and other culture wells. A clone was considered positive if the clone showed significant expansion compared with the reference culture in 2 of 3 replicate wells at an FDR below 0.05. For a clone to be considered positive, significant expansion relative to all other tandem wells and an odds ratio above 5 were also required. Cultured and uncultured naive and memory CD4+ repertoires were searched for previously identified spike- and CEF-reactive CDR3s. Pairwise Levenshtein distance, computed with the stringdist R package after three terminal residues were trimmed from each end, was used as the measure of CDR3 homology. The source is immuneACCESS, and TCRdb retained only in-frame sequences with V and J called. Part of the clones is not carried over; for the studies checked, unresolved V genes explain less than half of this, and the remainder is unexplained. That table supplies the V and J calls and clone size; D and trimming were determined from the DNA. Within this sample are 30,000 to 40,000 clones, with around 74% of them counted one time only. The ten biggest clones cover about 20% of the sample.

Sequenced sample: memory CD4+ T cells from PBMCs, cultured in vitro. The cell subset or site label on this specimen signifies: memory (non-naive) CD4+ T cells. The V and J genes are TRBV6-2 or TRBV6-3 and TRBJ2-7, with 8 central nucleotides matching TRBD2. This sequence originates from an adult with COVID-19. CDR3 sequence: CASSYSERENKYF. The nucleotides read TGTGCCAGCAGTTACTCGGAGCGGGAGAACAAGTACTTC.